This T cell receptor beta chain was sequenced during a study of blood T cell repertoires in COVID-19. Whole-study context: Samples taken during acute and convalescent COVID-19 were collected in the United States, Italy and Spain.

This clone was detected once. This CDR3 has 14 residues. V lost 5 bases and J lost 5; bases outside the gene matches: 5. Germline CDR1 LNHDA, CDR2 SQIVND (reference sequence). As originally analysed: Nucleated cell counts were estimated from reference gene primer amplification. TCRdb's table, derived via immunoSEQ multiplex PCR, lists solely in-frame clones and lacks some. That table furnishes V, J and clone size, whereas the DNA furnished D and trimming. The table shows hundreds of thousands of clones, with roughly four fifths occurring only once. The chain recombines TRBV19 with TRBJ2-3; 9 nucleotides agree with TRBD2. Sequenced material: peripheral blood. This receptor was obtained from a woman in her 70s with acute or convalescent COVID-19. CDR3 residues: CASSQRGAKDTQYF. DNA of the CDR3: TGTGCCAGTAGTCAGCGGGGGGCGAAAGATACGCAGTATTTT.